This T cell receptor beta chain was observed in a study of sequential checkpoint blockade in melanoma. V was cut by 3 bases and J by 2 bases, with 2 bases left in between. This CDR3 spans 12 amino acids. Germline lookup yields CDR1 LNHDA and CDR2 SQIVND (reference sequence). Clones were read by immunoSEQ multiplex PCR, and TCRdb kept only the in-frame ones, dropping some. Here the sample spans 2,000 to 2,500 clones, around 18% being singletons. Treatment indicated: randomized to nivolumab then ipilimumab (arm A) or the reverse (arm B). This sequence joins TRBV19 and TRBJ1-5; D call uncertain. This receptor was taken from a human donor with melanoma. This specimen was tumor tissue (inferred from file names), taken from a patient given nivolumab and ipilimumab in sequence. CDR3 loop: CASSIGNQPQHF. In DNA, the CDR3 is TGTGCCAGTAGTATTGGCAATCAGCCCCAGCATTTT.